Sequencing of this T cell receptor beta chain was carried out in a study of shared clonotypes between healthy human individuals. Under the authors' procedure: Junction-only sequences produced by ImmunoSEQ had no quality scores, so filtering differed. The method was immunoSEQ multiplex PCR; TCRdb's version includes in-frame clones alone and lacks a portion of them. That table is the source of V, J and clone size, and D and trimming were worked out from the DNA. The sample comprises roughly 2 million clones, around 95% of which are singletons, and around 0.13% rests with the top ten. The sequenced material came from naive CD4+ T cells sorted from blood. Specified subset: CD45RA+ positively selected. The receptor was derived from a man aged 18 to 30 in good health.

The CDR3 loop reads CASGLGLAGGLVGNEQYF. In nucleotides, the CDR3 is TGTGCTAGTGGTCTCGGACTAGCGGGAGGGCTTGTTGGAAACGAGCAGTACTTC. This rearrangement joins TRBV12-5 to TRBJ2-7, with 15 bases fitting TRBD2. Germline V gene lookup returns CDR1 LGHNT and CDR2 FRNRAP. J gave up 5 bases and V 5 bases, and 13 bases lay outside the gene matches. The CDR3 contains 18 residues.